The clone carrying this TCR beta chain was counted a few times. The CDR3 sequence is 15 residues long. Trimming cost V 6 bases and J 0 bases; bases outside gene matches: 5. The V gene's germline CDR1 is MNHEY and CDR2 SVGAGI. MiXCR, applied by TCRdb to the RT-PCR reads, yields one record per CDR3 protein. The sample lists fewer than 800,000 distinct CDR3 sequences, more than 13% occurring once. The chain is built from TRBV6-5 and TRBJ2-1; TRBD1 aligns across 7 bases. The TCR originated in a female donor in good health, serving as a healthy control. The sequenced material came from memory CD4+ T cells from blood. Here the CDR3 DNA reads TGTGCCAGCAGACCCGACAGGGTCTCCTACAATGAGCAGTTCTTC. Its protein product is CASRPDRVSYNEQFF.